This T cell receptor (beta chain) was recorded in a study of T cells after yellow fever vaccination. Losses at the gene ends were 2 bases for V and 1 base for J; bases not matched to a gene: 9. This CDR3 has 17 residues. The germline V gene encodes CDR1 DFQATT and CDR2 SNEGSKA (reference sequence). This clonotype was counted only a few times. Its antigen is as yet unknown. Study results and caveats: Reappearing after the booster were most of the clones from primary vaccination (around 95% CD4, approximately 86% CD8). A small share of clonotypes appeared in both CD4 and CD8 compartments.

Via MiXCR, TCRdb re-called the 5' RACE reads, giving one row per CDR3 protein. There are a few hundred thousand distinct CDR3 sequences in the sample; about 4% occur only once, and approximately 25% lies in the top ten. The chain recombines TRBV20-1 with TRBJ1-1; 11 bases fit TRBD1. The sample in question was PBMCs, obtained 5 days after the yellow fever booster vaccination. The source of this sequence is a man between 18 and 35 years old who received the YFV17D yellow fever vaccine. CDR3 sequence reads: CSARTRTGGSGNTEAFF. The CDR3, as DNA: TGCAGTGCTAGAACCCGGACAGGGGGCTCGGGGAACACTGAAGCTTTCTTT.